This T cell receptor beta chain was captured in a study of CD8 T cells in ankylosing spondylitis. With molecular barcodes, quantitative 5'-RACE was used to make the TCR beta libraries. TCRdb passed the 5' RACE reads through MiXCR, listing each CDR3 protein once. The sample has a few hundred thousand distinct CDR3 sequences, 7% to 9% seen once. Notes on the study in general: A motif in TCR beta, a set of eight highly homologous variants, appeared characteristic of ankylosing spondylitis blood.

CDR1 is SGHAT, CDR2 FQNNGV, per germline. This CDR3 is 13 amino acids long. V lost 10 bases, J lost 7 bases, and 8 bases stayed unmatched. This clonotype was observed at least ten times. Antigen unknown. The sequencing sample was made of blood, either unsorted or a sorted T cell fraction (not recorded which). The TCR sequence derives from a male donor with ankylosing spondylitis. The genes are TRBV11-2 and TRBJ2-2; 8 nucleotides line up with TRBD2. CDR3 sequence: CATSGRVVGELFF. The CDR3 DNA is TGTGCCACGTCCGGGAGGGTGGTCGGGGAGCTGTTTTTT.